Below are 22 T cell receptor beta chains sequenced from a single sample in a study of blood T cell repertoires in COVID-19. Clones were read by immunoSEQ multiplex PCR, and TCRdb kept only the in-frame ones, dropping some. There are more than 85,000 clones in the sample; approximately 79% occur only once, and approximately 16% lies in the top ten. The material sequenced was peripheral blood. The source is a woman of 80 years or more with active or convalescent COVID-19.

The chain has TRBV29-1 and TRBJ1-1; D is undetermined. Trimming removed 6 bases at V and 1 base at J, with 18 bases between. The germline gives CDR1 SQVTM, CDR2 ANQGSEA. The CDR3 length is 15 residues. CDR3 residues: CSVPAQVGWNTEAFF. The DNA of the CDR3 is TGCAGCGTCCCCGCCCAGGTGGGTTGGAACACTGAAGCTTTCTTT.

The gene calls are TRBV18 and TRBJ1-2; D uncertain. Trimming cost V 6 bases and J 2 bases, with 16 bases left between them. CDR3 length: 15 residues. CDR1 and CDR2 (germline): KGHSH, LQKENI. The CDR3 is CASSSQRQFNYGYTF. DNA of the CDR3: TGTGCCAGCTCCTCTCAGAGGCAGTTCAACTATGGCTACACCTTC.

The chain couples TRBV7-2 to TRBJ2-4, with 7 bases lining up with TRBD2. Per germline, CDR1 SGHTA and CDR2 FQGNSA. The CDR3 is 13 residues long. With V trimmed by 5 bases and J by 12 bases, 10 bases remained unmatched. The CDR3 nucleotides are TGTGCCAGCAGCCGCCGGGGGGACCTCGATCAGTACTTC. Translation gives CASSRRGDLDQYF.

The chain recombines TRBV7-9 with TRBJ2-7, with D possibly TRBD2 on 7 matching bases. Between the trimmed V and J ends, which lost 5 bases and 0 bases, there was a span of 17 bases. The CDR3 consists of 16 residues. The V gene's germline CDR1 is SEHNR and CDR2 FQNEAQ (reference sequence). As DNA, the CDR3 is TGTGCCAGCAGCCCCGGGGGGCTCGGAGGCTCCTACGAGCAGTACTTC. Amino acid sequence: CASSPGGLGGSYEQYF.

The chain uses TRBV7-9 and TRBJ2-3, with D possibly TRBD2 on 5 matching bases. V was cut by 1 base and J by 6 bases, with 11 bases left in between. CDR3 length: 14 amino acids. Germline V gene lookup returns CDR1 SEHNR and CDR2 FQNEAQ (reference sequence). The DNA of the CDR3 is TGTGCCAGCAGCTTAGTGGGGAGCGAGGATACGCAGTATTTT. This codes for CASSLVGSEDTQYF.

CDR3 loop: CSVLSREETQYF. CDR3 in DNA: TGCAGCGTGTTAAGTCGGGAGGAGACCCAGTACTTC. V and J are TRBV29-1 and TRBJ2-5, with D perhaps TRBD2 (6 bases). V shed 6 bases and J shed 5 bases, with 13 bases lying between them. This CDR3 contains 12 residues. Germline lookup yields CDR1 SQVTM and CDR2 ANQGSEA.

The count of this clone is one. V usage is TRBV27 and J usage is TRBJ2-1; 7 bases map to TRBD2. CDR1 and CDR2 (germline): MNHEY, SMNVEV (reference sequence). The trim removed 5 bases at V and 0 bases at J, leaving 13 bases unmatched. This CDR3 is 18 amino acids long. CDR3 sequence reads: CASSGERGGVISYNEQFF. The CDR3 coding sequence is TGTGCCAGCAGTGGCGAAAGGGGAGGGGTCATCTCCTACAATGAGCAGTTCTTC.

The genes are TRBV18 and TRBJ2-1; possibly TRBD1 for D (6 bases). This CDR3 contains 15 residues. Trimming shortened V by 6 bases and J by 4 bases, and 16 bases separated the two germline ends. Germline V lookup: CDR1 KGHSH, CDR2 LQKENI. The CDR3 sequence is CASSPSMGTYNEQFF. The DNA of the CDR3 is TGTGCCAGCTCCCCTTCGATGGGGACATACAATGAGCAGTTCTTC.

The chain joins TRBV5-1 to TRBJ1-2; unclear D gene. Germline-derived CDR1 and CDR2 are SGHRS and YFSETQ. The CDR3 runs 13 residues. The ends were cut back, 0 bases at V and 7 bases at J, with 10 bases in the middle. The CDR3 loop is CASSLGGDGGYTF. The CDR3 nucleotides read TGCGCCAGCAGCTTGGGCGGCGACGGTGGCTACACCTTC.

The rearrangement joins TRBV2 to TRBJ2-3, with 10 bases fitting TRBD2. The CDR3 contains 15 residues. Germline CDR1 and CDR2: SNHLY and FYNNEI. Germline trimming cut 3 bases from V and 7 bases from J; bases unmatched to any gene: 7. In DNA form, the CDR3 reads TGTGCCAGCAGTGATGGGGCTAGCGGGAGACATACGCAGTATTTT. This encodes CASSDGASGRHTQYF.

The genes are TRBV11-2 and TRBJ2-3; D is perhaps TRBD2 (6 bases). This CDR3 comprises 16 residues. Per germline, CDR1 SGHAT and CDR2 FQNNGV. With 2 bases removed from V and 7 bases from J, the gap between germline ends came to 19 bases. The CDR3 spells CASSLHTGTSYNTQYF. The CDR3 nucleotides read TGTGCCAGCAGCTTACATACCGGGACTTCATACAATACGCAGTATTTT.

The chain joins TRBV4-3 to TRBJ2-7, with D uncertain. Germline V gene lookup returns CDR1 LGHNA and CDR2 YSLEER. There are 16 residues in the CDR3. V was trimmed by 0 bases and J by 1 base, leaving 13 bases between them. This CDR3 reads CASSQDYLSGSYEQYF. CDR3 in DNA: TGCGCCAGCAGCCAAGATTATCTGTCCGGGTCCTACGAGCAGTACTTC.

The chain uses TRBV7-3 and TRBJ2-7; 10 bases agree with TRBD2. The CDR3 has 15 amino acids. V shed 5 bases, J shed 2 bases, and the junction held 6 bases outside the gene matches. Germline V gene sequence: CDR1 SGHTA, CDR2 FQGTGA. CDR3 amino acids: CASSELAGGAYEQYF. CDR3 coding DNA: TGTGCCAGCAGCGAATTAGCGGGAGGAGCCTACGAGCAGTACTTC. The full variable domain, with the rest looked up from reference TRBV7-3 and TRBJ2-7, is GAGVSQTPSNKVTEKGKYVELRCDPISGHTALYWYRQSLGQGPEFLIYFQGTGAADDSGLPNDRFFAVRPEGSVSTLKIQRTERGDSAVYLCASSELAGGAYEQYFGPGTRLTVT.

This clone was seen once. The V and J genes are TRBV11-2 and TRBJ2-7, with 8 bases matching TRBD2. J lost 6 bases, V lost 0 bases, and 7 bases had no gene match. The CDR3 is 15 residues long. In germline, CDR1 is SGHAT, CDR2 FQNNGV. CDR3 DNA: TGTGCCAGCAGCTTAGACCTTAGCGGGACCAGCGAGCAGTACTTC. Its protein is CASSLDLSGTSEQYF.

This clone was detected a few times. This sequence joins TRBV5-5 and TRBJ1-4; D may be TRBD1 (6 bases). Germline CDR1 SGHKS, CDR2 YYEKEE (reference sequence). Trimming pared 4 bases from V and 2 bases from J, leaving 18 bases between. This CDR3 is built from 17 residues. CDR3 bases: TGTGCCAGCAGCCGCTCCTTCGGGGGGCGGACTAATGAAAAACTGTTTTTT. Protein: CASSRSFGGRTNEKLFF.

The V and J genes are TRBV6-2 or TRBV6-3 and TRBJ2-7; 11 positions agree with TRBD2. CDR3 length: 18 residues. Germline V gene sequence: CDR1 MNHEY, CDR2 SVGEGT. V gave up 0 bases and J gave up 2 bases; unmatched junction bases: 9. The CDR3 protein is CASSYSRTSGSQTYEQYF. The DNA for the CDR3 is TGTGCCAGCAGTTACTCGAGGACTAGCGGGTCTCAAACCTACGAGCAGTACTTC.

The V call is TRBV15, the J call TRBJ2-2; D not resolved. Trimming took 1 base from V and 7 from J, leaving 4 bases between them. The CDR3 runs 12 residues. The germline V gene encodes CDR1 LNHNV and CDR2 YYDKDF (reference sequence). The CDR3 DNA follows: TGTGCCACCAGCAGAGTCGGCGGGGAGCTGTTTTTT. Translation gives CATSRVGGELFF.

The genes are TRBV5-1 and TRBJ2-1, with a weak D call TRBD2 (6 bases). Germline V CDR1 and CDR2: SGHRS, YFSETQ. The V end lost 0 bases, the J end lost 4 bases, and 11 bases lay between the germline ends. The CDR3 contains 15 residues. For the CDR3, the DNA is TGCGCCAGCAGCTTGGCCGGGACTTTGTACAATGAGCAGTTCTTC. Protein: CASSLAGTLYNEQFF. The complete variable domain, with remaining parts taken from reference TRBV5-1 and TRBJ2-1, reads KAGVTQTPRYLIKTRGQQVTLSCSPISGHRSVSWYQQTPGQGLQFLFEYFSETQRNKGNFPGRFSGRQFSNSRSEMNVSTLELGDSALYLCASSLAGTLYNEQFFGPGTRLTVL.

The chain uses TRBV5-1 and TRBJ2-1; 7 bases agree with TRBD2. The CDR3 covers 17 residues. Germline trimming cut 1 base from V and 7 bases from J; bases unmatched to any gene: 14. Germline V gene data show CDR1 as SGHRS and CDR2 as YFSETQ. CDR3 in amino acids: CASSLWAGARGGNEQFF. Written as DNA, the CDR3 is TGCGCCAGCAGCTTGTGGGCGGGAGCTAGGGGTGGAAATGAGCAGTTCTTC.

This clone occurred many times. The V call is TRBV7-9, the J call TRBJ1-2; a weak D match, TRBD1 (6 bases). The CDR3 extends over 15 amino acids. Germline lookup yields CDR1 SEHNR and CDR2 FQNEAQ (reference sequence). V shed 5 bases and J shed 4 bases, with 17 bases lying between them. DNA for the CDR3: TGTGCCAGCAGCAACCTACAGGGTCCGGGCTATGGCTACACCTTC. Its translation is CASSNLQGPGYGYTF.

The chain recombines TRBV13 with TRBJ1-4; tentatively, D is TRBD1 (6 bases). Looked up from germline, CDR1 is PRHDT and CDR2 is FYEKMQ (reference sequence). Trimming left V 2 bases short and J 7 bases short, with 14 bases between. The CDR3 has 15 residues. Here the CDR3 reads CASSLSRQAGEKLFF. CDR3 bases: TGTGCCAGCAGCTTATCCCGACAGGCTGGTGAAAAACTGTTTTTT. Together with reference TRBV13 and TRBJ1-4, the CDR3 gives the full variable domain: AAGVIQSPRHLIKEKRETATLKCYPIPRHDTVYWYQQGPGQDPQFLISFYEKMQSDKGSIPDRFSAQQFSDYHSELNMSSLELGDSALYFCASSLSRQAGEKLFFGSGTQLSVL.

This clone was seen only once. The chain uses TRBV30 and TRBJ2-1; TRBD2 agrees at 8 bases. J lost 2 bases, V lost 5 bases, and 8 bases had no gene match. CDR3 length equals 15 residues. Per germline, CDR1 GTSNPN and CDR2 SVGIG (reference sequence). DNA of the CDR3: TGTGCCTGGGGGAGGGGTAGCGGGGCCTACAATGAGCAGTTCTTC. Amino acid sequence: CAWGRGSGAYNEQFF.